This T cell receptor (beta chain) was identified during a study of blood T cells in healthy people across ages (dated by TCRdb to 2015 to 2017). As for the study more broadly: Template switching captured roughly one uniquely barcoded TCR beta cDNA molecule per two T cells in model experiments. The study measured age-related changes in TCR beta repertoire diversity using deep sequencing normalized with unique cDNA molecular identifiers. Donors were grouped into four age groups: young (average approximately 15 years), middle-aged (over 35), aged (about 60) and long-lived (over 80). To avoid experimental bias, donors of different ages were spread randomly across the sequencing lanes. The study analyzed two additional independent replicas of 1 million unique cDNA reads from the same blood draw for two donors, one aged 18 to 30 and one aged 80 or older.

This clonotype was recorded at least ten times. What this receptor recognizes is not known. Per-base qualities were not stored, and no clone one base away is much larger. V and J lose 8 bases and 5 bases, and a span of 7 bases separates them. The CDR3 runs 11 amino acids, cysteine and phenylalanine included. Just CDR3 DNA is preserved here, 33 bases in frame from base 1. Looking up the germline V gene yields CDR1 SGHTA and CDR2 FQGNSA. Donors were about 36 systemically healthy Caucasian individuals from Russia aged about 6 to 100 years. Each donor gave ten milliliters of peripheral blood, collected into EDTA-treated Vacutainer tubes. Ficoll-Paque density-gradient centrifugation was used to isolate PBMCs, with at least 6.5 million per sample. Trizol reagent was used to extract total RNA from PBMCs, with at least 6 micrograms per sample. The percentages of naive CD45RAhigh/CD27high T cells were determined by flow cytometry on a PBMC aliquot from every donor.

The library came from 5' RACE. The sequencing machine was an Illumina HiSeq 2500. A second roughly 6 to 12 cycle PCR used a sample-barcoded 5' primer and a J-beta primer mix. A unique molecular identifier was introduced onto each TCR beta cDNA molecule by a template-switch 5' adaptor carrying 12 random nucleotides. Each sample yielded at least 2.5 million CDR3-containing paired-end reads. The Mint cDNA synthesis kit, primed by a TRBC-specific oligonucleotide, was used to synthesize first-strand cDNA from all RNA. Following uracil-DNA glycosylase treatment, a first 18-cycle PCR with universal primers M1SS and BC2_uni_R was performed on all cDNA. The original methods were these. Normalization of each sample was performed by random selection of 1 million high-quality reads, each carrying a distinct molecular identifier. Instead of being binned into consensus sequences, reads with shared molecular identifiers were discarded. MiTCR, run with a Q25 quality threshold and the strictest error-elimination algorithm, handled CDR3 identification, clonotype clustering and error correction. A nonparametric unseen species model with Euler transformation was used to estimate a lower bound on total TCR beta diversity. Using fastp at Q25 and MiXCR, TCRdb reprocessed the public reads and kept productive beta chains. Records with the same CDR3 protein are collapsed into one entry carrying the most frequent genes and DNA. For this entry, the V and J calls and clone size follow TCRdb and not the study's own pipeline. Present in this sample are 850,000 or so distinct CDR3 sequences, about 30% of which were seen just once. 17% of the sample is taken by the ten largest.

Study-level results and caveats: Observed TCR beta diversity correlated strongly with the percentage of naive T cells measured by flow cytometry. Estimates of total diversity based on one million sequenced T cells were regarded as lower bounds and as underestimates. As age increased, observed TCR beta diversity per million T cells dropped in a roughly linear way, and a significant reduction was already evident by age 40. Donor CMV infection status was unknown, potentially confounding age-related changes in expanded clonotypes. Since profiling was done on bulk unsorted PBMCs, naive and antigen-experienced compartments could not be conclusively compared. The long-lived group showed more naive CD4+ T cells, fewer expanded clones and increased TCR diversity than the aged group, suggesting age selection.

The receptor was isolated from a woman of 80 years or more in good health. The sample was blood. The chain links TRBV7-2 with TRBJ1-5; the D gene is unclear. Here the CDR3 is given as CASGNYQPQHF. The base sequence is TGTGCCAGCGGAAACTATCAGCCCCAGCATTTT.